This T cell receptor beta chain was documented in a study of blood T cell repertoires in COVID-19. Background on the study: COVID-19 samples from acute and convalescent phases originated in the United States, Italy and Spain. The cDNA or gDNA used as material had been derived from T cells, B-cell-depleted T cells, or PBMCs.

The data were produced by immunoSEQ multiplex PCR, yet TCRdb's version contains in-frame clones alone and is incomplete. This table holds approximately 120,000 clones, about 85% found once. The CDR3 spans 15 residues. V was trimmed by 3 bases and J by 0 bases, leaving 11 bases between them. Germline V CDR1 and CDR2: KGHSH, LQKENI. The sample comprised peripheral blood. The source is an elderly man with active or convalescent COVID-19. The chain couples TRBV18 to TRBJ1-2, with D possibly TRBD1 on 6 matching bases. CDR3 region: CASSPYRDTNYGYTF. The CDR3 nucleotides read TGTGCCAGCTCACCTTATAGGGACACTAACTATGGCTACACCTTC.